Sequencing of this T cell receptor beta chain was carried out in a study of cytomegalovirus exposure and HLA in healthy donors. Vbeta (60) and Jbeta (13) primers were used in the PCR. Method: immunoSEQ multiplex PCR; TCRdb's copy keeps in-frame clones and lacks some. The top ten hold 3.1% of the sample, which has fewer than 150,000 clones, 70% to 75% seen once. This clone was found once. The V gene lost 1 base and the J gene lost 9 bases, with 10 bases spanning the gap. The CDR3 has 13 residues. CDR1 and CDR2 (germline): MNHEY, SMNVEV (reference sequence). The chain joins TRBV27 to TRBJ2-1; D is unclear. This TCR was recovered from a man aged 25-40 years in good health and CMV-seronegative. Sequencing was carried out using PBMCs. CDR3 protein: CASSLFGLGEQFF. The CDR3 DNA sequence: TGTGCCAGCAGTTTATTTGGTCTCGGTGAGCAGTTCTTC.